Listed below are T cell receptor beta chains from one sample, sequenced in a study of control samples from healthy donors and cancer patients. Repertoires were generated with immunoSEQ multiplex PCR, while TCRdb's copy carries only in-frame clones and drops some. The table includes some 150,000 clones, over 85% detected once. Material for sequencing was blood. All receptors come from a middle-aged man in good health. CDR3s include the opening cysteine and the closing phenylalanine or tryptophan. Fields, in order: D gene, V gene, clone size, J gene, CDR3 protein, CDR3 DNA. A D gene is named only where the DNA matches it firmly. Size values are once, few and many counts, or a class for expanded clones, and some rows have none.

D: .
V: TRBV18
size: .
J: TRBJ1-2
CDR3: CASSPGGHYGYTF
DNA: TGTGCCAGCTCACCGGGGGGTCACTATGGCTACACCTTC

D: .
V: TRBV5-4
size: .
J: TRBJ2-7
CDR3: CASSLTLGGFEQYF
DNA: TGTGCCAGCAGCTTGACCTTAGGGGGTTTCGAGCAGTACTTC

D: TRBD1
V: TRBV7-9
size: .
J: TRBJ1-1
CDR3: CASSSPGTGMNTEAFF
DNA: TGTGCCAGCAGCTCCCCCGGGACAGGGATGAACACTGAAGCTTTCTTT

D: .
V: TRBV29-1
size: .
J: TRBJ1-2
CDR3: CSVEDWRTEAYTF
DNA: TGCAGCGTTGAAGATTGGCGGACAGAAGCCTACACCTTC

D: .
V: TRBV18
size: .
J: TRBJ1-1
CDR3: CASSPKKDTEAFF
DNA: TGTGCCAGCTCTCCCAAAAAGGACACTGAAGCTTTCTTT

D: .
V: TRBV29-1
size: once
J: TRBJ1-4
CDR3: CSATGRNEKLFF
DNA: TGCAGCGCTACGGGAAGGAATGAAAAACTGTTTTTT

D: TRBD1
V: TRBV27
size: .
J: TRBJ1-5
CDR3: CASSPWQGGVKPQHF
DNA: TGTGCCAGCAGTCCCTGGCAGGGGGGGGTGAAGCCCCAGCATTTT

D: .
V: TRBV19
size: .
J: TRBJ1-1
CDR3: CASKLQTGTEAFF
DNA: TGTGCCAGTAAACTGCAAACAGGGACGGAAGCTTTCTTT

D: .
V: TRBV6-5
size: .
J: TRBJ1-2
CDR3: CASSSGLGYGYTF
DNA: TGTGCCAGCAGTTCCGGACTCGGGTATGGCTACACCTTC

D: .
V: TRBV3-1/TRBV3-2
size: .
J: TRBJ1-2
CDR3: CASSQRGSYGYTF
DNA: TGTGCCAGCAGCCAAAGGGGGAGCTATGGCTACACCTTC

D: .
V: TRBV10-3
size: .
J: TRBJ1-2
CDR3: CAISDPDGILYGYTF
DNA: TGTGCCATCAGTGATCCTGACGGGATACTCTATGGCTACACCTTC

D: .
V: TRBV1
size: .
J: TRBJ1-2
CDR3: CTMGGDDSNYGYTF
DNA: TGCACCATGGGCGGGGACGACTCTAACTATGGCTACACCTTC

D: TRBD1
V: TRBV2
size: .
J: TRBJ2-1
CDR3: CASRGGTGVDEQFF
DNA: TGTGCCAGCAGGGGCGGGACAGGGGTGGATGAGCAGTTCTTC

D: .
V: TRBV11-3
size: .
J: TRBJ2-3
CDR3: CASSLGSDTQYF
DNA: TGTGCCAGCAGCTTAGGGTCAGATACGCAGTATTTT

D: TRBD1
V: TRBV30
size: .
J: TRBJ2-7
CDR3: CAWSVKSRDRDHEQYF
DNA: TGTGCCTGGAGTGTAAAAAGCCGGGACAGGGATCACGAGCAGTACTTC

D: .
V: TRBV7-8
size: .
J: TRBJ2-5
CDR3: CASSLVGRGETQYF
DNA: TGTGCCAGCAGCTTAGTGGGCAGGGGAGAGACCCAGTACTTC

D: .
V: TRBV4-3
size: once
J: TRBJ1-6
CDR3: CASSQEQGNSPLHF
DNA: TGCGCCAGCAGCCAAGAGCAGGGGAATTCACCCCTCCACTTT

D: .
V: TRBV27
size: .
J: TRBJ2-1
CDR3: CASSYRDQSSYNEQFF
DNA: TGTGCCAGCAGTTACCGGGACCAAAGCTCCTACAATGAGCAGTTCTTC

D: TRBD1
V: TRBV7-9
size: .
J: TRBJ1-1
CDR3: CASSLGWTGRNTEAFF
DNA: TGTGCCAGCAGCTTAGGTTGGACAGGGAGGAACACTGAAGCTTTCTTT

D: TRBD1
V: TRBV6-5
size: once
J: TRBJ2-7
CDR3: CASSTDRSSYEQYF
DNA: TGTGCCAGCAGTACGGACAGGAGCTCCTACGAGCAGTACTTC

D: TRBD1
V: TRBV7-9
size: once
J: TRBJ1-2
CDR3: CASSLDPGQGAGGYTF
DNA: TGTGCCAGCAGCTTAGACCCAGGACAGGGGGCGGGTGGCTACACCTTC

D: .
V: TRBV7-2
size: .
J: TRBJ2-7
CDR3: CASSLARPVIYEQYF
DNA: TGTGCCAGCAGCTTAGCCAGGCCCGTAATCTACGAGCAGTACTTC

D: TRBD2
V: TRBV2
size: .
J: TRBJ2-5
CDR3: CASRIAGGEEETQYF
DNA: TGTGCCAGCAGGATAGCGGGGGGGGAGGAAGAGACCCAGTACTTC

D: TRBD1
V: TRBV25-1
size: .
J: TRBJ1-1
CDR3: CASSPRQGYTEAFF
DNA: TGTGCCAGCAGTCCCCGACAGGGGTACACTGAAGCTTTCTTT

D: TRBD1
V: TRBV5-6
size: .
J: TRBJ1-6
CDR3: CASSYRGGSPLHF
DNA: TGTGCCAGCAGCTACAGGGGAGGCTCACCCCTCCACTTT

D: .
V: TRBV5-8
size: once
J: TRBJ2-7
CDR3: CASSSPSGRGVYEQYF
DNA: TGTGCCAGCAGCTCCCCCTCGGGCAGGGGGGTCTACGAGCAGTACTTC

D: .
V: TRBV4-1
size: .
J: TRBJ2-3
CDR3: CASSPMGVGTDTQYF
DNA: TGCGCCAGCAGCCCAATGGGGGTTGGCACAGATACGCAGTATTTT

D: .
V: TRBV6-1
size: .
J: TRBJ1-4
CDR3: CASSERRDEKLFF
DNA: TGTGCCAGCAGTGAGCGTCGGGATGAAAAACTGTTTTTT

D: TRBD2
V: TRBV5-1
size: .
J: TRBJ2-3
CDR3: CASGEASGVGTDTQYF
DNA: TGCGCCAGCGGTGAGGCTAGCGGGGTGGGTACAGATACGCAGTATTTT

D: .
V: TRBV28
size: .
J: TRBJ2-5
CDR3: CASKLPGRETQYF
DNA: TGTGCCAGCAAACTTCCGGGACGTGAGACCCAGTACTTC

D: TRBD1
V: TRBV19
size: .
J: TRBJ1-2
CDR3: CASTRTGADFYGYTF
DNA: TGTGCCAGTACACGGACAGGGGCGGATTTCTATGGCTACACCTTC

D: .
V: TRBV5-4
size: .
J: TRBJ2-3
CDR3: CASTRELAGSDTQYF
DNA: TGTGCCAGCACCCGTGAGCTGGCAGGTTCGGATACGCAGTATTTT

D: .
V: TRBV6-1
size: .
J: TRBJ1-2
CDR3: CASSEGGRFFYTF
DNA: TGTGCCAGCAGTGAAGGAGGCCGTTTCTTCTACACCTTC

D: .
V: TRBV6-1
size: .
J: TRBJ1-1
CDR3: CASSEDLGGSPEAFF
DNA: TGTGCCAGCAGTGAAGACCTGGGAGGGAGCCCTGAAGCTTTCTTT

D: .
V: TRBV5-6
size: .
J: TRBJ1-2
CDR3: CASSSPLSIGSDYGYTF
DNA: TGTGCCAGCAGCTCCCCACTAAGTATAGGGAGCGACTATGGCTACACCTTC

D: TRBD1
V: TRBV5-4
size: .
J: TRBJ2-6
CDR3: CASSGAPGQGAPGANVLTF
DNA: TGTGCCAGCAGCGGCGCCCCGGGACAGGGGGCGCCTGGGGCCAACGTCCTGACTTTC

D: .
V: TRBV19
size: .
J: TRBJ2-1
CDR3: CASSNAGTYNEQFF
DNA: TGTGCCAGCTCCAATGCAGGGACCTACAATGAGCAGTTCTTC

D: .
V: TRBV28
size: .
J: TRBJ1-5
CDR3: CASSSIQQDKRGQPQHF
DNA: TGTGCCAGCAGTTCAATTCAACAGGACAAACGAGGTCAGCCCCAGCATTTT

D: .
V: TRBV5-1
size: .
J: TRBJ2-1
CDR3: CASSFGLSDEQFF
DNA: TGCGCCAGCAGCTTTGGACTTTCCGATGAGCAGTTCTTC

D: .
V: TRBV3-1/TRBV3-2
size: .
J: TRBJ1-1
CDR3: CASSHRLRRDTEAFF
DNA: TGTGCCAGCAGCCACCGACTTCGCAGGGACACTGAAGCTTTCTTT

D: .
V: TRBV28
size: .
J: TRBJ2-6
CDR3: CASSLWASSGANVLTF
DNA: TGTGCCAGCAGTTTATGGGCCAGCTCTGGGGCCAACGTCCTGACTTTC

D: TRBD2
V: TRBV7-3
size: .
J: TRBJ2-1
CDR3: CASSLMSGGANEQFF
DNA: TGTGCCAGCAGCTTAATGAGCGGGGGGGCTAATGAGCAGTTCTTC

D: .
V: TRBV6-5
size: .
J: TRBJ1-5
CDR3: CASSPTGVHQPQHF
DNA: TGTGCCAGCAGCCCGACGGGAGTTCATCAGCCCCAGCATTTT

D: .
V: TRBV27
size: .
J: TRBJ2-7
CDR3: CASSLAGAGEQYF
DNA: TGTGCCAGCAGTTTGGCAGGGGCGGGAGAGCAGTACTTC

D: .
V: TRBV5-1
size: .
J: TRBJ1-2
CDR3: CASSLGGTYGYTF
DNA: TGCGCCAGCAGCTTGGGGGGGACCTATGGCTACACCTTC

D: .
V: TRBV11-2
size: .
J: TRBJ2-1
CDR3: CASSSGASSYNEQFF
DNA: TGTGCCAGCAGCTCTGGCGCCAGCTCCTACAATGAGCAGTTCTTC

D: .
V: TRBV9
size: .
J: TRBJ1-2
CDR3: CASSVAQAANYGYTF
DNA: TGTGCCAGCAGCGTAGCCCAGGCAGCTAACTATGGCTACACCTTC

D: .
V: TRBV6-5
size: once
J: TRBJ2-7
CDR3: CASSTRWGSYEQYF
DNA: TGTGCCAGCAGCACTCGCTGGGGCTCCTACGAGCAGTACTTC